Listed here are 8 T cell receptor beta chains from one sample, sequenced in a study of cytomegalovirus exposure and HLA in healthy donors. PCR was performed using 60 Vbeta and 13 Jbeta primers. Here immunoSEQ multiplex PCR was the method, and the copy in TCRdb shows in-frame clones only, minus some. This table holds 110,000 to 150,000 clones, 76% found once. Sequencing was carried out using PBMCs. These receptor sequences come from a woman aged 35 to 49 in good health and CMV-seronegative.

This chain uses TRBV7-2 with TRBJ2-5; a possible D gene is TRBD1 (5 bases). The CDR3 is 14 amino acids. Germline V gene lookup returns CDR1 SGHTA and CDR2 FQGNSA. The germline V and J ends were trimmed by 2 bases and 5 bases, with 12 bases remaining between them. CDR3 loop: CASSLWGLGETQYF. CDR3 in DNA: TGTGCCAGCAGCTTATGGGGCCTCGGGGAGACCCAGTACTTC.

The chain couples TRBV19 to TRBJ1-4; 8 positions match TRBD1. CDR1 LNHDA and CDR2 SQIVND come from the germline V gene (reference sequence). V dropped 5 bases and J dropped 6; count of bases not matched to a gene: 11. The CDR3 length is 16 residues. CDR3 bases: TGTGCCAGTAGTCCCGACAGGGGCAGGACGGATGAAAAACTGTTTTTT. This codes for CASSPDRGRTDEKLFF.

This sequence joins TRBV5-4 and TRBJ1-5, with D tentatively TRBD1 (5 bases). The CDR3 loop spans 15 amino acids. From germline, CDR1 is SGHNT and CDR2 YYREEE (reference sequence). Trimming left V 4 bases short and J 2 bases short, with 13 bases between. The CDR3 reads CASSHQGGGNQPQHF. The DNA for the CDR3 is TGTGCCAGCAGCCACCAGGGAGGTGGCAATCAGCCCCAGCATTTT.

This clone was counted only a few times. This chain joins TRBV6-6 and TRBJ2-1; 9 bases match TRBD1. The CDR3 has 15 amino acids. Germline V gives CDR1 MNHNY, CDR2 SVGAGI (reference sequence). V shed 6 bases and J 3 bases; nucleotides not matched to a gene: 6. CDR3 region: CASRTGGDFYNEQFF. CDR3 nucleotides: TGTGCCAGCAGGACAGGGGGGGACTTCTACAATGAGCAGTTCTTC.

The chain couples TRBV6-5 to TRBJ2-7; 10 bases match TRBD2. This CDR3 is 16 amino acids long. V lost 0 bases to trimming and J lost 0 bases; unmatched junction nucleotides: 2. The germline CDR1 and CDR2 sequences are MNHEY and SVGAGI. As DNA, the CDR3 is TGTGCCAGCAGTTACTCCCCTAGCGGGGGCTCCTACGAGCAGTACTTC. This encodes CASSYSPSGGSYEQYF.

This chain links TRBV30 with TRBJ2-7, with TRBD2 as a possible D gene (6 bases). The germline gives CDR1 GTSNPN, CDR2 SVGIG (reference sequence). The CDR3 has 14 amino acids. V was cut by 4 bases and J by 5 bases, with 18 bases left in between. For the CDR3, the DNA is TGTGCCTGGACAACCCCGGGACTTACTGACGAGCAGTACTTC. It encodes CAWTTPGLTDEQYF.

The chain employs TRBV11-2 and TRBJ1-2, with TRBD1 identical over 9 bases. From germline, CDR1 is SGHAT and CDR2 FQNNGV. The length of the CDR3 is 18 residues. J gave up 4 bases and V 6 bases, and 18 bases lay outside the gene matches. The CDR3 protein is CASRRAGVTGGFGYGYTF. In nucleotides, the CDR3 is TGTGCCAGCAGAAGGGCGGGTGTGACAGGGGGTTTTGGCTATGGCTACACCTTC.

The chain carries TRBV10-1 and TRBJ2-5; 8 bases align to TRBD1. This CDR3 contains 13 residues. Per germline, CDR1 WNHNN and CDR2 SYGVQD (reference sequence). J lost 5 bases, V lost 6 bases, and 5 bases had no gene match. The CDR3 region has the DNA TGCGCCAGCAGCAGGGGGCTTGAGGAGACCCAGTACTTC. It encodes CASSRGLEETQYF.